Listed below are T cell receptor beta chains from one sample, sequenced in a study of shared clonotypes between healthy human individuals. Using immunoSEQ multiplex PCR, the repertoire was profiled, and TCRdb retains in-frame clones only, with some absent. Among roughly 2.4 million clones listed, approximately 95% were seen once. The specimen was naive CD4+ T cells sorted from blood. The source of these receptors is a man aged 18 to 30 in good health. CDR3s include the opening cysteine and the closing phenylalanine or tryptophan. The D gene is left open where the match is weak. The size field is filled for only some rows; it gives once, few, many or a size class.

d_gene,v_gene,j_gene,abundance,CDR3nt,CDR3aa
TRBD2,TRBV29-1,TRBJ2-7,NA,TGCAGCGGATCCGGGACTAGCGGGAGTTGGTCCGAGCAGTACTTC,CSGSGTSGSWSEQYF
NA,TRBV25-1,TRBJ2-3,NA,TGTGCCACCATTGCAAACGGGAATACGCAGTATTTT,CATIANGNTQYF
NA,TRBV7-2,TRBJ1-6,NA,TGTGCCAGCAGCTCCTTGGGACATATCGGAAATTCACCCCTCCACTTT,CASSSLGHIGNSPLHF
NA,TRBV5-1,TRBJ2-2,NA,TGCGCCAGCAACGGAAGGGTGGGCACCGGGGAGCTGTTTTTT,CASNGRVGTGELFF
NA,TRBV7-2,TRBJ1-1,NA,TGTGCCAGCAGTCCCATGAACACTGAAGCTTTCTTT,CASSPMNTEAFF
TRBD2,TRBV6-6,TRBJ2-7,NA,TGTGCCAGCAGTTACGGCTCCCCTAGCGGGGGTTACGAGCAGTACTTC,CASSYGSPSGGYEQYF
NA,TRBV18,TRBJ1-5,NA,TGTGCCAGCTCACCCCGCGGTCAGCCCCAGCATTTT,CASSPRGQPQHF
TRBD2,TRBV6-5,TRBJ2-7,NA,TGTGCCAGCAGTTACGCTGGGAGCGGGAGGGACTACGAGCAGTACTTC,CASSYAGSGRDYEQYF
NA,TRBV5-8,TRBJ1-4,once,TGTGCCAGCAGCTTAACAGATTCTAGGACTAATGAAAAACTGTTTTTT,CASSLTDSRTNEKLFF
NA,TRBV2,TRBJ2-7,NA,TGTGCCAGCAGTGACAGGAGGACCTACGAGCAGTACTTC,CASSDRRTYEQYF
NA,TRBV27,TRBJ2-7,NA,TGTGCCAGCAGCCCGTTGAGGACCCCATACGAGCAGTACTTC,CASSPLRTPYEQYF
NA,TRBV7-2,TRBJ1-3,NA,TGTGCCAGCAGCTTAGGACCGGCAATCTCTGGAAACACCATATATTTT,CASSLGPAISGNTIYF
TRBD1,TRBV5-1,TRBJ2-5,NA,TGCGCCAGCAGCCGAACCACAGGGGGCATGGAGACCCAGTACTTC,CASSRTTGGMETQYF